This T cell receptor beta chain was identified during a study of cytomegalovirus exposure and HLA in healthy donors. 60 Vbeta and 13 Jbeta primers were used in PCR. Clones were sequenced by immunoSEQ multiplex PCR, and TCRdb holds only the in-frame ones, with some missing. The sample lists roughly 130,000 clones; roughly three quarters were seen once. On this clone itself: The antigen is undetermined.

General observations from the study: The sole available immune exposure information was CMV serostatus. Accurate predictions that matched the HLA-A and HLA-B alleles of most subjects were reportedly made from TCR beta sequences. As confirmed in vitro, a few CMV-associated chains were specific for CMV antigens. Diagnosis of cytomegalovirus status made by the classifier reportedly showed high specificity and sensitivity.

There are 15 residues in the CDR3. Germline V gene sequence: CDR1 MNHNS, CDR2 SASEGT. V was cut by 7 bases and J by 9 bases, with 24 bases left in between. The sequencing sample was made of PBMCs. The TCR sequence derives from a woman in her forties in good health and CMV-seronegative. J is TRBJ1-2 and V is TRBV6-1; D is possibly TRBD1 (5 bases). The CDR3 bases are TGTGCCAGCACCCGGGTAGACAGTCTCTCCCTTCGCTACACCTTC. It yields the protein CASTRVDSLSLRYTF.